This passage covers 14 T cell receptor beta chains from one sample sequenced in a study of beta chain features in type 1 diabetes. Expressed TCRB transcripts were sequenced, since all the RNA that had been isolated was reverse transcribed. Assay: immunoSEQ multiplex PCR; the TCRdb copy retains only in-frame clones and omits some. The sample yields more than 350,000 clones, 9.5% to 12% seen once. The sample was naive CD4+ T cells from blood. The receptors stem from a woman aged 18-29 years in good health.

The chain has TRBV6-6 and TRBJ2-1; D is unclear. Trimming removed 5 bases at V and 9 bases at J, with 14 bases between. The CDR3 extends over 13 amino acids. Per the germline V gene, CDR1 is MNHNY and CDR2 is SVGAGI (reference sequence). The CDR3 DNA reads TGTGCCAGCAGTACTACATCGTCTCTTGAGCAGTTCTTC. Translation: CASSTTSSLEQFF.

The chain uses TRBV9 and TRBJ2-3, with D maybe TRBD1 (5 bases). The CDR3 runs 15 residues. Germline CDR1 is SGDLS and CDR2 is YYNGEE. V dropped 4 bases and J dropped 2 bases, with 14 bases sitting between them. The CDR3 reads CASSPAAGFTDTQYF. The CDR3 nucleotides read TGTGCCAGCAGCCCCGCGGCAGGGTTCACAGATACGCAGTATTTT.

The chain couples TRBV4-1 to TRBJ1-2; TRBD1 is a possible D gene (6 bases). Trimming removed 4 bases from V and 5 bases from J, with 14 bases in between. The CDR3 consists of 14 residues. Germline V gives CDR1 MGHRA, CDR2 YSYEKL. CDR3 protein: CASSPLGQGYGYTF. CDR3 sequence (DNA): TGCGCCAGCAGCCCCCTCGGGCAGGGGTATGGCTACACCTTC.

The V gene is TRBV7-9, the J gene TRBJ2-5; weak D call: TRBD2 (5 bases). Per the germline V gene, CDR1 is SEHNR and CDR2 is FQNEAQ (reference sequence). Between the trimmed V and J ends, which lost 3 bases and 5 bases, there was a span of 13 bases. CDR3 size: 14 residues. The CDR3 loop is CASSFDRGRETQYF. The CDR3 nucleotides read TGTGCCAGCAGCTTCGATCGCGGGCGGGAGACCCAGTACTTC.

The table lists this clone with a few counts. The genes are TRBV7-9 and TRBJ2-1, with D perhaps TRBD1 (5 bases). Trimming cost V 3 bases and J 6 bases, with 12 bases left between them. The CDR3 runs 14 residues. In germline, CDR1 is SEHNR, CDR2 FQNEAQ (reference sequence). CDR3 region: CASSFKGGANEQFF. The DNA of the CDR3 is TGTGCCAGCAGCTTCAAGGGTGGGGCCAATGAGCAGTTCTTC. Full variable domain (outside the CDR3, taken from reference TRBV7-9 and TRBJ2-1): DTGVSQNPRHKITKRGQNVTFRCDPISEHNRLYWYRQTLGQGPEFLTYFQNEAQLEKSRLLSDRFSAERPKGSFSTLEIQRTEQGDSAMYLCASSFKGGANEQFFGPGTRLTVL.

About this clone: One base away lies a much larger clone, so this may be a sequencing read error. This sample includes further DNA sequences coding for the same CDR3. The rearrangement uses TRBV18 and TRBJ2-5; D unclear. This CDR3 region has 11 residues. Germline CDR1 KGHSH, CDR2 LQKENI. The ends were cut back, 4 bases at V and 2 bases at J, with 2 bases in the middle. CDR3 protein: CASSLQETQYF. CDR3 nucleotides: TGTGCCAGCTCACTACAAGAGACCCAGTACTTC.

This clone has only a few counts. The chain carries TRBV7-2 and TRBJ2-3, with a possible D match to TRBD1 (5 bases). Germline V gives CDR1 SGHTA, CDR2 FQGNSA. Trimming stripped 6 bases from V and 1 base from J, with 14 bases between. This CDR3 spans 15 amino acids. The CDR3 sequence is CASRRLTGRTDTQYF. In DNA form, the CDR3 reads TGTGCCAGCAGGCGGTTAACAGGCCGCACAGATACGCAGTATTTT. The full variable domain, in which reference TRBV7-2 and TRBJ2-3 provide the parts outside the CDR3, is GAGVSQSPSNKVTEKGKDVELRCDPISGHTALYWYRQSLGQGLEFLIYFQGNSAPDKSGLPSDRFSAERTGGSVSTLTIQRTQQEDSAVYLCASRRLTGRTDTQYFGPGTRLTVL.

This clone was seen only a few times. The V gene is TRBV6-1, the J gene TRBJ2-4; D may correspond to TRBD1 or TRBD2 (5 bases each). Trimming removed 6 bases from V and 6 bases from J, with 12 bases in between. Germline assignment: CDR1 MNHNS and CDR2 SASEGT. The CDR3 covers 13 residues. The CDR3: CASRGDGRNIQYF. CDR3 in DNA: TGTGCCAGCAGGGGGGACGGTCGAAACATTCAGTACTTC.

This chain joins TRBV9 and TRBJ2-1; D is possibly TRBD2 (5 bases). V lost 3 bases, J lost 0 bases, and 7 bases lay in between. Germline assignment: CDR1 SGDLS and CDR2 YYNGEE. The CDR3 sequence is 14 residues long. CDR3 sequence: CASSGTGSYNEQFF. As DNA, the CDR3 is TGTGCCAGCAGCGGGACTGGCTCCTACAATGAGCAGTTCTTC.

The chain combines TRBV7-9 with TRBJ2-1; a possible D gene is TRBD1 (5 bases). V lost 1 base to trimming and J lost 7 bases, with 17 bases between them. Germline-derived CDR1 and CDR2 are SEHNR and FQNEAQ (reference sequence). This CDR3 has 16 residues. The CDR3 loop is CASSLGWGLIQNEQFF. CDR3 in DNA: TGTGCCAGCAGCTTAGGGTGGGGCCTGATACAGAATGAGCAGTTCTTC.

This chain connects TRBV7-3 to TRBJ2-2, with TRBD2 matching 8 bases. The CDR3 covers 14 residues. With 2 bases clipped from V and 5 bases from J, the junction kept 1 base outside the gene matches. Germline V gene lookup returns CDR1 SGHTA and CDR2 FQGTGA. This chain's CDR3 is CASSLAGGTGELFF. In DNA, the CDR3 is TGTGCCAGCAGCTTAGCGGGAGGAACCGGGGAGCTGTTTTTT. Using reference TRBV7-3 and TRBJ2-2 for the parts outside the CDR3, the full variable domain is GAGVSQTPSNKVTEKGKYVELRCDPISGHTALYWYRQSLGQGPEFLIYFQGTGAADDSGLPNDRFFAVRPEGSVSTLKIQRTERGDSAVYLCASSLAGGTGELFFGEGSRLTVL.

This clone was counted a few times. The chain employs TRBV6-6 and TRBJ2-5; no reliable D call. The length of the CDR3 is 15 residues. Germline V gene sequence: CDR1 MNHNY, CDR2 SVGAGI (reference sequence). V dropped 0 bases and J dropped 2 bases, with 10 bases sitting between them. For the CDR3, the DNA is TGTGCCAGCAGTTACTCGATATGGGAACAAGAGACCCAGTACTTC. Translation gives CASSYSIWEQETQYF.

The chain links TRBV10-3 to TRBJ2-5; 7 bases match TRBD1. The CDR3 has 15 amino acids. The germline V gene has CDR1 ENHRY and CDR2 SYGVKD. The junction had 7 bases not matched to a gene; V was cut back by 6 bases and J by 0 bases. CDR3 nucleotide sequence: TGTGCCATCAGAGGTGACAGGGTATACCAAGAGACCCAGTACTTC. Amino acids: CAIRGDRVYQETQYF.

The rearrangement joins TRBV4-2 to TRBJ1-5; unclear D gene. The V and J ends lost 3 bases and 6 bases respectively, with 6 bases between them. CDR1 and CDR2 from the germline V gene are LGHNA and YNFKEQ. This CDR3 is 12 amino acids long. The CDR3 reads CASSQTAQPQHF. CDR3 nucleotide sequence: TGTGCCAGCAGCCAGACGGCTCAGCCCCAGCATTTT.